The TCR beta chain described here comes from a study of OX40 agonist ivuxolimab in advanced cancers. The wider study: Patients in dose escalation had liver, melanoma, kidney or head and neck cancers.

Repertoires were generated with immunoSEQ multiplex PCR, while TCRdb's copy carries only in-frame clones and drops some. Found here are about 97,000 clones, 70% to 90% of them singletons; the top ten hold over 4.5%. This CDR3 comprises 16 residues. The V and J ends lost 2 bases and 0 bases respectively, with 11 bases between them. Germline CDR1 reads SQVTM; CDR2 reads ANQGSEA. The TCR was taken from an adult with an advanced solid tumor such as melanoma, head and neck, liver or kidney cancer. V usage is TRBV29-1 and J usage is TRBJ2-6; TRBD1 is a possible D gene (6 bases). The material sequenced was CD4+ or CD8+ T cells sorted from blood, taken in a trial of the OX40 agonist ivuxolimab. CDR3 sequence (DNA): TGCAGCGTTGAAATGGACAGTCTCTCTGGGGCCAACGTCCTGACTTTC. It is translated as CSVEMDSLSGANVLTF.